Below are 14 T cell receptor beta chains sequenced from a single sample in a study of beta chain features in type 1 diabetes. Points from the study as a whole: TCRB CDR3s from Type 1 diabetes patients were moderately but significantly shorter in all four CD4+ subsets.

What these receptors recognize is not known. All of the isolated RNA was reverse transcribed, so expressed TCRB transcripts were sequenced. The table came from immunoSEQ multiplex PCR; TCRdb's copy has only in-frame clones and leaves some out. The top ten clones hold about 0.11% of a sample with 600,000 to 700,000 clones, around 12% of them seen once. Sequencing was done on a sample of naive CD4+ T cells from blood. Receptors were obtained from a man younger than 45 with type 1 diabetes.

This clone occurred a few times. In DNA form, the CDR3 reads TGTGCCAGCGGCGAACGGGATACGCAGTATTTT. It codes for CASGERDTQYF. The J gene is TRBJ2-3, the V gene TRBV7-6; D gene uncertain. The CDR3 has 11 residues. Germline values: CDR1 SGHVS, CDR2 FNYEAQ. Trimming left V 8 bases short and J 6 bases short, with 9 bases between.

This clone came up a few times. V usage is TRBV13 and J usage is TRBJ2-3; D unclear. Germline CDR1 reads PRHDT; CDR2 reads FYEKMQ (reference sequence). The CDR3 runs to 12 residues. The V end was cut by 3 bases, the J end by 6 bases, with 7 bases between. The CDR3 DNA follows: TGTGCCAGCAGCTTCGGGCAGGATACGCAGTATTTT. Residues: CASSFGQDTQYF.

V is TRBV5-1 and J is TRBJ1-2; D gene unclear. Germline V gene sequence: CDR1 SGHRS, CDR2 YFSETQ. V shed 4 bases and J shed 0 bases, with 13 bases lying between them. The CDR3 is 15 residues long. Here the CDR3 reads CASSHGEPANYGYTF. The CDR3 region has the DNA TGCGCCAGCAGCCATGGGGAACCTGCTAACTATGGCTACACCTTC. Supplemented by reference TRBV5-1 and TRBJ1-2, the full variable domain reads KAGVTQTPRYLIKTRGQQVTLSCSPISGHRSVSWYQQTPGQGLQFLFEYFSETQRNKGNFPGRFSGRQFSNSRSEMNVSTLELGDSALYLCASSHGEPANYGYTFGSGTRLTVV.

The V call is TRBV30, the J call TRBJ2-5; 10 bases agree with TRBD2. This CDR3 has 16 amino acids. Germline V gene data show CDR1 as GTSNPN and CDR2 as SVGIG (reference sequence). V lost 0 bases, J lost 5 bases, and 9 bases stayed unmatched. DNA for the CDR3: TGTGCCTGGAGTGTACGGAGCGGGGGGGGATCGGAGACCCAGTACTTC. Translation: CAWSVRSGGGSETQYF.

This clone showed up just a few times. V is TRBV7-3 and J is TRBJ2-6; D remains unclear. The CDR3 covers 17 residues. Looked up from germline, CDR1 is SGHTA and CDR2 is FQGTGA. V lost 1 base, J lost 0 bases, and 10 bases lay in between. Here the CDR3 reads CASSLMGMSSGANVLTF. DNA of the CDR3: TGTGCCAGCAGCTTAATGGGAATGTCCTCTGGGGCCAACGTCCTGACTTTC. The whole variable domain, filled in from reference TRBV7-3 and TRBJ2-6, reads GAGVSQTPSNKVTEKGKYVELRCDPISGHTALYWYRQSLGQGPEFLIYFQGTGAADDSGLPNDRFFAVRPEGSVSTLKIQRTERGDSAVYLCASSLMGMSSGANVLTFGAGSRLTVL.

A few counts support this clone. The CDR3 DNA sequence: TGTGCCAGCAATGACAGGGAGACTCAGCCCCAGCATTTT. Amino acid sequence: CASNDRETQPQHF. The chain employs TRBV2 and TRBJ1-5; 7 bases fit TRBD1. This CDR3 has 13 amino acids. The V segment lost 7 bases and the J segment 6 bases; nucleotides outside the gene matches: 6. Looked up from germline, CDR1 is SNHLY and CDR2 is FYNNEI.

This clone was counted between two and nine times. The chain is built from TRBV29-1 and TRBJ1-4, with D possibly matching TRBD1 (6 bases). The ends were cut back, 0 bases at V and 15 bases at J, with 26 bases in the middle. This CDR3 is built from 16 residues. Germline lookup yields CDR1 SQVTM and CDR2 ANQGSEA. The CDR3: CSVEDREEGTSTELFF. CDR3 nucleotides: TGCAGCGTTGAAGATCGGGAGGAGGGGACATCCACGGAATTGTTTTTT.

V and J are TRBV28 and TRBJ2-7; D may be TRBD1 or TRBD2 (5 bases each). The CDR3 is 15 amino acids. Trimming shortened V by 6 bases and J by 8 bases, and 23 bases separated the two germline ends. Looked up from germline, CDR1 is MDHEN and CDR2 is SYDVKM. The DNA of the CDR3 is TGTGCCAGCAGCCCTGCTAGAGGGGCCCGGCCTCAGCAGTACTTC. Translating gives CASSPARGARPQQYF.

The rearrangement uses TRBV29-1 and TRBJ1-1; TRBD1 is a possible D gene (6 bases). CDR1 and CDR2 from the germline V gene are SQVTM and ANQGSEA. Trimming stripped 2 bases from V and 0 bases from J, with 10 bases between. The CDR3 sequence is 14 residues long. CDR3 nucleotide sequence: TGCAGCGTTGAAACAGGGAGGATGAACACTGAAGCTTTCTTT. Residues: CSVETGRMNTEAFF.

This clone turned up a few times. This chain uses TRBV9 with TRBJ2-1; 8 bases fit TRBD2. Germline loops: CDR1 SGDLS, CDR2 YYNGEE. This CDR3 comprises 16 residues. V was clipped by 3 bases and J by 0 bases; unmatched bases: 5. CDR3 sequence: CASSAGLEGSYNEQFF. Here the CDR3 DNA reads TGTGCCAGCAGCGCGGGACTAGAGGGCTCCTACAATGAGCAGTTCTTC.

This clone was seen repeatedly, ten times or more. J is TRBJ1-1 and V is TRBV23-1, with unresolved D. TRBV23-1 is reported as an ORF; its role is uncertain. V lost 2 bases to trimming and J lost 1 base, with 5 bases between them. The CDR3 is 13 residues long. CDR3 bases: TGCGCCAGCAGTCAACTAGAGAACACTGAAGCTTTCTTT. Translated, it gives CASSQLENTEAFF.

The rearrangement joins TRBV28 to TRBJ2-3; the D is unclear. Deletions cut 6 bases from V and 1 base from J, with 8 bases between. Germline V gives CDR1 MDHEN, CDR2 SYDVKM. The length of the CDR3 is 13 residues. The CDR3 region has the DNA TGTGCCAGCAGATTGACGGGCACAGATACGCAGTATTTT. Translation: CASRLTGTDTQYF.

There are a few counts of this clone. The J gene is TRBJ1-2, the V gene TRBV7-6; D unresolved. The CDR3 covers 13 residues. Germline CDR1 and CDR2: SGHVS and FNYEAQ. The V end lost 1 base, the J end lost 6 bases, and 9 bases lay between the germline ends. The CDR3 region has the DNA TGTGCCAGCAGCTTAGGTAATATGGATGGCTACACCTTC. As protein: CASSLGNMDGYTF.

The chain uses TRBV6-4 and TRBJ1-2, with D possibly being TRBD1 (6 bases). CDR1 MRHNA and CDR2 SNTAGT come from the germline V gene. Trimming cost V 2 bases and J 5 bases, with 9 bases left between them. The CDR3 runs to 13 residues. The CDR3 here is CASSDGGRYGYTF. DNA of the CDR3: TGTGCCAGCAGTGACGGGGGCAGATATGGCTACACCTTC.